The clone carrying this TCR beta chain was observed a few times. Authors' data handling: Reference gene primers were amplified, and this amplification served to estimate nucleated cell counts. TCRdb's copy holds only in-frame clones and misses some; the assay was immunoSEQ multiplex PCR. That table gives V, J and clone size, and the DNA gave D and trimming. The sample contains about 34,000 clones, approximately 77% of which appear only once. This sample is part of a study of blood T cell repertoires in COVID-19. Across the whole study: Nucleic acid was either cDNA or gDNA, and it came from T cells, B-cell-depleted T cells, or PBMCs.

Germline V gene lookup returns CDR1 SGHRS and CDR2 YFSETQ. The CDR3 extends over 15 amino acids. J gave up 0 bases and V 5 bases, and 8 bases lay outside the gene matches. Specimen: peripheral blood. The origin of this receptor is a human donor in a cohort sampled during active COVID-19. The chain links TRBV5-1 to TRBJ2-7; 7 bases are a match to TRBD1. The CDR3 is CASSPTGTASYEQYF. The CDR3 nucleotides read TGCGCCAGCAGTCCCACCGGGACAGCCTCCTACGAGCAGTACTTC.